The 21 T cell receptor beta chains below were found in one sample sequenced in a study of T-cell reconstitution after alpha-beta-depleted transplantation in children (dated by TCRdb to the mid-2010s). The receptor library was made with PCR. Reads for this sample came from an Illumina HiSeq 2500. Molecular barcoding was employed in the preparation of TCR libraries, with unique molecular identifiers being used to normalize TCRbeta repertoire quantification. TCRdb applied fastp at Q25 and MiXCR to the public reads, then kept only in-frame beta chains. Rows with a matching CDR3 protein are joined into one entry that keeps the most common DNA and genes. The sample table contains around 500,000 distinct CDR3 sequences; only one count was recorded for under 25% of them. Roughly 14% of the sample lies in the top ten. This sample's treatment or condition label indicates: allogeneic hematopoietic cell transplantation with graft depleted of TCRalphabeta T cells and CD19 B cells.

The source material was PBMCs, mostly from graft donor cells, sampled 360 days after TCRalphabeta/CD19-depleted stem cell transplant. Receptors were obtained from a boy under two years old who had a stem cell transplant for acute myeloid leukemia, so the T cells may come from the graft donor.

This chain links TRBV6-1 with TRBJ1-5; TRBD1 agrees at 7 bases. V was pared by 8 bases and J by 0 bases, with 4 bases of the junction left unmatched. Per germline, CDR1 MNHNS and CDR2 SASEGT. The CDR3 length is 14 residues. The CDR3 loop reads CASATGDSNQPQHF. The CDR3 bases are TGTGCCAGCGCAACAGGGGATAGCAATCAGCCCCAGCATTTT.

This clonotype came up many times. This rearrangement joins TRBV20-1 to TRBJ2-3; TRBD1 or TRBD2 may be the D gene (6 bases each). Trimming removed 1 base from V and 2 bases from J, with 19 bases in between. CDR3 length: 17 residues. Germline CDR1 DFQATT, CDR2 SNEGSKA (reference sequence). The DNA for the CDR3 is TGCAGTGCTAGAGTCTCCGGACAGCGGGCCTACACAGATACGCAGTATTTT. This codes for CSARVSGQRAYTDTQYF.

In this sample, this clonotype turned up a few times. The genes are TRBV24-1 and TRBJ2-5; D is perhaps TRBD1 or TRBD2 (6 bases each). The germline V and J ends were trimmed by 4 bases and 1 base, with 12 bases remaining between them. CDR1 is KGHDR, CDR2 SFDVKD, per germline. The CDR3 covers 15 residues. CDR3 in DNA: TGTGCCACCAGTGAAGGGAGGACAGTCCAAGAGACCCAGTACTTC. It codes for CATSEGRTVQETQYF.

This clonotype has just a few counts. The V and J genes are TRBV5-1 and TRBJ1-5, with 7 nucleotides matching TRBD1. The CDR3 spans 15 residues. With 3 bases clipped from V and 4 bases from J, the junction kept 7 bases outside the gene matches. Germline V gene lookup returns CDR1 SGHRS and CDR2 YFSETQ. CDR3 region: CASSYTTGNNQPQHF. The CDR3 nucleotides are TGCGCCAGCAGCTACACGACAGGGAATAATCAGCCCCAGCATTTT.

There are many counts of this clonotype. The chain employs TRBV20-1 and TRBJ2-7, with TRBD1 matching 7 bases. This CDR3 spans 12 amino acids. V gave up 5 bases and J gave up 5 bases; unmatched junction bases: 6. Germline CDR1 DFQATT, CDR2 SNEGSKA (reference sequence). CDR3 sequence (DNA): TGCAGTGCTCTACCCAGGGGGAACGAGCAGTACTTC. As protein: CSALPRGNEQYF.

In regard to this clonotype: The germline gene is not matched at one end of the junction; a read error may be the cause. The CDR3 is CSARRGTGSARDEQCF. The CDR3 DNA reads TGCAGTGCTAGAAGGGGGACAGGGAGCGCCAGGGATGAGCAGTGCTTC. The rearrangement links TRBV20-1 to TRBJ2-1, with 9 bases matching TRBD1. Germline V gene sequence: CDR1 DFQATT, CDR2 SNEGSKA (reference sequence). This CDR3 is 16 amino acids long.

Ten or more counts support this clonotype. The rearrangement links TRBV20-1 to TRBJ2-5; 12 bases align to TRBD2. The CDR3 covers 15 residues. Germline V gene sequence: CDR1 DFQATT, CDR2 SNEGSKA (reference sequence). Trimming removed 3 bases from V and 5 bases from J; junction bases left unmatched: 7. CDR3: CSASTSGGFGETQYF. The CDR3 nucleotides are TGCAGTGCTAGTACTAGCGGGGGGTTTGGGGAGACCCAGTACTTC.

In its sample, this clonotype was seen many times. Since no conserved phenylalanine or tryptophan closes the CDR3, a read error is the likely cause. This chain uses TRBV4-3 with TRBJ1-2; 8 nucleotides line up with TRBD1. The V gene end was trimmed by 2 bases and the J gene end by 4 bases; junction bases not matched to a gene: 3. Germline V gene data show CDR1 as LGHNA and CDR2 as YSLEER. The CDR3 is 14 amino acids. This CDR3 is CASSQRTGSYGYTS. As DNA, the CDR3 is TGCGCCAGCAGCCAACGGACAGGGAGCTATGGCTACACCTCC.

This CDR3 reads CASSRGTLDADTQYF. The CDR3 nucleotides read TGTGCCAGCAGCCGAGGGACTCTCGACGCAGATACGCAGTATTTT. The chain combines TRBV7-9 with TRBJ2-3, with D possibly TRBD2 on 6 matching bases. The V gene's germline CDR1 is SEHNR and CDR2 FQNEAQ (reference sequence). V was pared by 5 bases and J by 4 bases, with 16 bases between. The CDR3 extends over 15 amino acids.

This clonotype was found many times. The rearrangement uses TRBV29-1 and TRBJ2-7, with 7 bases fitting TRBD1. The V segment lost 5 bases and the J segment 1 base; nucleotides outside the gene matches: 2. The CDR3 has 12 residues. Germline V gene data show CDR1 as SQVTM and CDR2 as ANQGSEA. CDR3 loop: CSVRQGSYEQYF. The CDR3 DNA is TGCAGCGTTCGACAGGGATCCTACGAGCAGTACTTC.

The chain has TRBV7-8 and TRBJ2-7, with a possible D match to TRBD2 (6 bases). CDR1 and CDR2 from the germline V gene are SGHVS and FQNEAQ. Trimming removed 4 bases from V and 2 bases from J, with 12 bases in between. The CDR3 totals 14 residues. The CDR3, as DNA: TGTGCCAGCAGCTCCGGGCGGGGCCCCTACGAGCAGTACGTC. Its protein product is CASSSGRGPYEQYV.

This clonotype showed up just a few times. The rearrangement joins TRBV12-3 or TRBV12-4 to TRBJ2-3; D is ambiguous. The CDR3 extends over 15 amino acids. V lost 0 bases and J 0 bases, leaving 7 bases between the germline ends. The CDR3 spells CASSLAGLSTDTQYF. The CDR3 region has the DNA TGTGCCAGCAGTTTAGCCGGGTTGAGCACAGATACGCAGTATTTT.

This clonotype was counted many times. The chain carries TRBV7-8 and TRBJ2-2, with D uncertain. Looked up from germline, CDR1 is SGHVS and CDR2 is FQNEAQ. CDR3 length: 14 amino acids. V was trimmed by 5 bases and J by 4 bases, leaving 11 bases between them. CDR3 DNA: TGTGCCAGCAGCCCCGGCAGATTCACCGGGGAGCTGTTTTTT. This sequence encodes CASSPGRFTGELFF.

The sample holds many counts of this clonotype. The rearrangement uses TRBV12-3 or TRBV12-4 and TRBJ1-1; D is undetermined. The length of the CDR3 is 13 residues. The V and J ends lost 6 bases and 0 bases respectively, with 8 bases between them. This CDR3 reads CASSMTLNTEAFF. DNA of the CDR3: TGTGCCAGCAGCATGACCCTGAACACTGAAGCTTTCTTT.

This clonotype showed up just a few times. The V and J genes are TRBV20-1 and TRBJ2-5, with 9 positions matching TRBD2. Unmatched junction bases numbered 13, after V lost 6 bases and J lost 5 bases. Looked up from germline, CDR1 is DFQATT and CDR2 is SNEGSKA (reference sequence). This CDR3 spans 15 amino acids. The CDR3 loop is CSALSGGAFKETQYF. CDR3 bases: TGCAGTGCCCTTAGCGGGGGAGCTTTCAAGGAGACCCAGTACTTC.

The chain has TRBV6-5 and TRBJ2-7, with D perhaps TRBD1 (6 bases). Per the germline V gene, CDR1 is MNHEY and CDR2 is SVGAGI. The V and J ends lost 0 bases and 0 bases respectively, with 9 bases between them. The CDR3 loop spans 15 amino acids. The CDR3 protein is CASSYSTQGSYEQYV. CDR3 nucleotide sequence: TGTGCCAGCAGTTACTCGACACAGGGCTCCTACGAGCAGTACGTC.

This clonotype was counted ten times or more. This chain joins TRBV4-3 and TRBJ2-7; TRBD1 matches at 7 bases. With 1 base clipped from V and 3 bases from J, the junction kept 6 bases outside the gene matches. The CDR3 is 15 residues long. CDR1 is LGHNA and CDR2 is YSLEER in the germline V gene. The CDR3 coding sequence is TGCGCCAGCAGCCAAGGAACAGGGGCGATCTACGAGCAGTACTTC. This gives the protein CASSQGTGAIYEQYF.

The chain has TRBV7-2 and TRBJ2-1, with D uncertain. This CDR3 has 12 amino acids. V gave up 2 bases and J gave up 5 bases, with 4 bases separating them. Germline values: CDR1 SGHTA, CDR2 FQGNSA. CDR3 nucleotides: TGTGCCAGCAGCTTACAACACAATGAGCAGTTCTTC. This sequence encodes CASSLQHNEQFF. Together with reference TRBV7-2 and TRBJ2-1, the CDR3 gives the full variable domain: GAGVSQSPSNKVTEKGKDVELRCDPISGHTALYWYRQSLGQGLEFLIYFQGNSAPDKSGLPSDRFSAERTGGSVSTLTIQRTQQEDSAVYLCASSLQHNEQFFGPGTRLTVL.

A few counts support this clonotype. This CDR3 is CSVELGGKGNTIYF. As DNA, the CDR3 is TGCAGCGTTGAACTGGGGGGTAAAGGAAACACCATATATTTT. This chain joins TRBV29-1 and TRBJ1-3, with D tentatively TRBD1 (5 bases). V shed 2 bases and J shed 4 bases, with 12 bases lying between them. The CDR3 consists of 14 residues. Germline-derived CDR1 and CDR2 are SQVTM and ANQGSEA.

In this sample, this clonotype turned up a few times. The rearrangement joins TRBV6-1 to TRBJ1-1; no firm D call. The CDR3 length is 13 residues. CDR1 is MNHNS and CDR2 is SASEGT in the germline V gene. Trimming shortened V by 6 bases and J by 7 bases, and 15 bases separated the two germline ends. The CDR3 DNA follows: TGTGCCAGCAGGCCAACAGCACCAGGTGAAGCTTTCTTT. Protein sequence: CASRPTAPGEAFF.

V is TRBV4-1 and J is TRBJ1-5; D gene unclear. The length of the CDR3 is 15 residues. Trimming took off 0 bases at V and 3 bases at J, with 9 bases between the two ends. Germline values: CDR1 MGHRA, CDR2 YSYEKL. The CDR3 nucleotides read TGCGCCAGCAGCCAAGATCCCCTGATCAATCAGCCCCAGCATTTT. Protein product: CASSQDPLINQPQHF.